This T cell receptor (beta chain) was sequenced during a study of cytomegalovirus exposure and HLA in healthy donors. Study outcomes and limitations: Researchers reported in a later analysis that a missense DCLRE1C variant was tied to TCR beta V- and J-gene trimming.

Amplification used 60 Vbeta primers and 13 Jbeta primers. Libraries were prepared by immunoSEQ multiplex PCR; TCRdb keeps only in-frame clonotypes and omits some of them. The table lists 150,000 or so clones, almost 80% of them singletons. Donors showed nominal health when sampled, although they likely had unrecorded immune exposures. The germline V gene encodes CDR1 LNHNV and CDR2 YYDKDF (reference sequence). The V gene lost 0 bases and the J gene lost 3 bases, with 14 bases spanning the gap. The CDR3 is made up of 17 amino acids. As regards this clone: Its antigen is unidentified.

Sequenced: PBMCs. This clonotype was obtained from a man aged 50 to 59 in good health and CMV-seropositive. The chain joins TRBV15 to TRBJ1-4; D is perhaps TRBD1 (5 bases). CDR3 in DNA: TGTGCCACCAGCAGAGATTACGCGGGGCCCTCTAATGAAAAACTGTTTTTT. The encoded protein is CATSRDYAGPSNEKLFF.